A single TCR beta chain is shown here with its context. Its target is unknown. This sample was included in a study of CD8+ T cells in alopecia areata. Study details: Among treated patients, oral tofacitinib was administered at 5 to 10 mg twice daily.

Treatment denoted: oral pan-JAK inhibitor, 5-10 mg twice daily. Alopecia areata patients provided lesional scalp punch biopsies and peripheral blood, both collected for the study. Reverse transcribed after extraction, RNA yielded cDNA as the sequencing template. The data were produced by immunoSEQ multiplex PCR, yet TCRdb's version contains in-frame clones alone and is incomplete. The sample shows some 120,000 clones, around 50% of them seen only once. Study results and limitations: Especially in alopecia totalis/universalis, lesional scalp showed greater clonality than normal scalp did. Scalp clonality, together with expanded CD8+ clones among the top 100, fell significantly with tofacitinib.

Germline CDR1 is SGDLS and CDR2 is YYNGEE. V gave up 0 bases and J gave up 10 bases, with 11 bases separating them. The CDR3 has 13 residues. The sequencing used CD8+ T cells sorted from blood, collected at week 24, from a patient treated with tofacitinib. This TCR came from a human donor with alopecia areata. The chain couples TRBV9 to TRBJ2-1; no reliable D call. This CDR3 is CASSVGAGHEQFF. CDR3 sequence (DNA): TGTGCCAGCAGCGTAGGGGCAGGCCACGAGCAGTTCTTC.